The 5 T cell receptor beta chains below all came from one sample that was sequenced in a study of shared clonotypes between healthy human individuals (dated by TCRdb to 2019 to 2021). Library generation was performed with the immunoSEQ multiplex PCR assay. TCRdb retrieved this table from immuneACCESS and kept in-frame rearrangements only. Not all clones are present; in checked studies, unresolved V genes account for under half, and no reason is known for the remainder. This sample is represented by a few million clones; 85% to 95% of them were singletons. 0.39% of the sample rests with the top ten. Sequencing was done on a sample of naive CD4+ T cells from PBMCs. The cell subset or site label corresponds to: CD45RA+ positively selected. The source of these receptors is a man aged 18 to 29 in good health. Some clones in this sample may be carry-over from other donors' samples.

The CDR3 here is CASSRFIRISSYGYTF. As DNA, the CDR3 is TGTGCCAGCAGCCGATTCATCAGGATTTCCTCCTATGGCTACACCTTC. This chain uses TRBV5-5 with TRBJ1-2; no firm D call. Germline V gene sequence: CDR1 SGHKS, CDR2 YYEKEE (reference sequence). V lost 4 bases to trimming and J lost 4 bases, with 20 bases between them. The CDR3 consists of 16 residues.

The chain recombines TRBV28 with TRBJ2-7, with 9 bases fitting TRBD2. Germline V gives CDR1 MDHEN, CDR2 SYDVKM. The trim removed 2 bases at V and 2 bases at J, leaving 7 bases unmatched. The CDR3 is 16 amino acids. CDR3 nucleotide sequence: TGTGCCAGCAGTTTAGAAACGGCGGGAGGGACCTACGAGCAGTACTTC. The encoded protein is CASSLETAGGTYEQYF. Looking up the rest from reference TRBV28 and TRBJ2-7 gives the full variable domain: DVKVTQSSRYLVKRTGEKVFLECVQDMDHENMFWYRQDPGLGLRLIYFSYDVKMKEKGDIPEGYSVSREKKERFSLILESASTNQTSMYLCASSLETAGGTYEQYFGPGTRLTVT.

The chain uses TRBV19 and TRBJ1-4; D is perhaps TRBD1 (6 bases). The CDR3 has 18 amino acids. Trimming took 3 bases from V and 0 from J, leaving 17 bases between them. The germline gives CDR1 LNHDA, CDR2 SQIVND (reference sequence). CDR3 in amino acids: CASSIGRTADATNEKLFF. CDR3 in DNA: TGTGCCAGTAGTATCGGTAGGACAGCGGATGCAACTAATGAAAAACTGTTTTTT.

The sample holds one count of this clone. This chain links TRBV6-1 with TRBJ2-3, with D possibly matching TRBD2 (6 bases). Germline CDR1 reads MNHNS; CDR2 reads SASEGT. V was shortened by 4 bases and J by 1 base, with 15 bases between the two germline ends. The CDR3 has 16 residues. CDR3 sequence reads: CASSGGLARGTDTQYF. Here the CDR3 DNA reads TGTGCCAGCAGTGGGGGTCTAGCGAGGGGCACAGATACGCAGTATTTT.

The CDR3 nucleotides are TGTGCCAGCAGCCCATGGACAGGGCCGGAGGGTGGAAACACCATATATTTT. It yields the protein CASSPWTGPEGGNTIYF. The chain recombines TRBV9 with TRBJ1-3, with TRBD1 matching 8 bases. V lost 4 bases to trimming and J lost 3 bases; unmatched junction nucleotides: 12. CDR3 size: 17 residues. Germline assignment: CDR1 SGDLS and CDR2 YYNGEE. The full variable domain, with the rest looked up from reference TRBV9 and TRBJ1-3, is DSGVTQTPKHLITATGQRVTLRCSPRSGDLSVYWYQQSLDQGLQFLIQYYNGEERAKGNILERFSAQQFPDLHSELNLSSLELGDSALYFCASSPWTGPEGGNTIYFGEGSWLTVV.